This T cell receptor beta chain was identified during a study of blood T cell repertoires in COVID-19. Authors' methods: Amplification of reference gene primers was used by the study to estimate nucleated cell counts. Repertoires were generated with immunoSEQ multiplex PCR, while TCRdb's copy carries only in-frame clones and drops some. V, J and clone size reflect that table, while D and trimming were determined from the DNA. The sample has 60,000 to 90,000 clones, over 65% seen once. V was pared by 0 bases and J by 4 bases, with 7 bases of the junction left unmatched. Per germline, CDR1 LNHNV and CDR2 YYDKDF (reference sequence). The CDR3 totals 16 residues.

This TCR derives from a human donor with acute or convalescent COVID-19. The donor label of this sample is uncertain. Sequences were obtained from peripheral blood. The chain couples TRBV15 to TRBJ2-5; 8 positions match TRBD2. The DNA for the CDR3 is TGTGCCACCAGCAGAGATGGAGCGGGAGATAGAGAGACCCAGTACTTC. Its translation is CATSRDGAGDRETQYF. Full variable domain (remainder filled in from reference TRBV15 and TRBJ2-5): DAMVIQNPRYQVTQFGKPVTLSCSQTLNHNVMYWYQQKSSQAPKLLFHYYDKDFNNEADTPDNFQSRRPNTSFCFLDIRSPGLGDTAMYLCATSRDGAGDRETQYFGPGTRLLVL.